This TCR beta chain is drawn from a study of T cell responses to AZD1222 COVID-19 vaccine. The data were produced by immunoSEQ multiplex PCR, yet TCRdb's version contains in-frame clones alone and is incomplete. This table has 150,000 or so clones, around nine tenths appearing once. Study results and caveats: The donor cohort was predominantly white British with a female majority, and clonal diversity may have been underestimated.

V was trimmed by 3 bases and J by 4 bases, leaving 16 bases between them. CDR3 length equals 16 residues. Germline V gives CDR1 MDHEN, CDR2 SYDVKM. Turning to this clone: Its specificity is not known.

The specimen comprised peripheral blood, sampled on day 0 of AZD1222 vaccination. The chain combines TRBV28 with TRBJ1-5, with D perhaps matching TRBD1 (5 bases). The clonotype originates from an adult in good health. The chain's CDR3 is CASSFNQGFRNQPQHF. In DNA, the CDR3 is TGTGCCAGCAGTTTCAACCAGGGTTTTAGGAATCAGCCCCAGCATTTT.